This TCR beta chain was sequenced for a study of cytomegalovirus exposure and HLA in healthy donors. Looking at the study overall: The 100 million to 140 million unique TCR beta sequences, from 150 million to 200 million T cells, were found by an earlier analysis. Study-level findings and limits: In a later analysis, specific HLA alleles were associated with over 15,000 TCR beta sequences at a 0.05 false discovery rate.

A note on this clone: Its antigen is unidentified.

Though nominally healthy at sampling, donors likely had unrecorded immune exposures. Primers for the PCR totalled 60 Vbeta and 13 Jbeta. Clones were sequenced by immunoSEQ multiplex PCR, and TCRdb holds only the in-frame ones, with some missing. The repertoire holds about 210,000 clones, with roughly 79% as singletons. With 4 bases removed from V and 2 bases from J, the gap between germline ends came to 13 bases. The germline V gene has CDR1 SGHRS and CDR2 YFSETQ. This CDR3 has 15 residues. The specimen was PBMCs. The TCR sequence derives from a male donor in good health and CMV-seronegative. The rearrangement joins TRBV5-1 to TRBJ1-5; D is ambiguous. CDR3 sequence (DNA): TGCGCCAGCAGCGCCCGGGGTGACGGCAATCAGCCCCAGCATTTT. Its translation: CASSARGDGNQPQHF.